This T cell receptor beta chain was identified during a study of vaccination effects on CD4 cells after COVID-19. Study-level information: The vaccine given was either BNT162b2 or mRNA-1273, in two doses.

A remark on this clone: Its cognate antigen is unknown.

Viral peptide pools were used in the ViraFEST assay to expand antigen-specific CD4+ T cells, and sequencing came afterward. CD4+ T cells were isolated after less than 13 days of culture. Nobody among the vaccine recipients had prior SARS-CoV-2 infection (nucleocapsid antibodies were negative). PBMC cultures contained around 2 million cells per well, 9 to 10 IU/ml IL-2 and roughly 10 ug/ml peptides. Days 3 and 7 were when half the medium was replaced with IL-2 medium. V shed 2 bases and J 1 base; nucleotides not matched to a gene: 4. CDR1 and CDR2 from the germline V gene are LNHNV and YYDKDF (reference sequence). This CDR3 is built from 15 residues. Study results and limitations: By a late point after vaccination, infection- and vaccine-induced clones had shrunk markedly through clonal contraction.

Produced via immunoSEQ multiplex PCR; TCRdb's table is partial and in-frame only. The sample consists of tens of thousands of clones, 60% to 80% of them appearing once. Sequencing was performed on CD4+ T cells from PBMCs cultured with HCoV-NL63 spike peptides, taken before COVID-19 vaccination. This rearrangement joins TRBV15 to TRBJ1-1; 7 positions match TRBD1. The source of this sequence is a human donor who received a COVID-19 vaccine. The CDR3 loop is CATSRTGQKNTEAFF. The CDR3 bases are TGTGCCACCAGCAGAACGGGACAGAAGAACACTGAAGCTTTCTTT.